These 14 T cell receptor beta chains were all obtained from the same sample, sequenced in a study of radiotherapy plus CTLA-4 blockade in lung cancer. Profiled with immunoSEQ multiplex PCR; TCRdb holds only in-frame clones, not every one. This table holds 80,000 or so clones, over 70% found once. This specimen consisted of peripheral blood, obtained from a patient treated with radiotherapy plus ipilimumab. These receptors came from a human donor with non-small cell lung cancer who had a partial response to radiotherapy plus ipilimumab. Some clones in this sample may be carry-over from other donors' samples.

This clone came up a few times. V is TRBV28 and J is TRBJ1-3; the match to TRBD1 covers 7 bases. With 8 bases clipped from V and 0 bases from J, the junction kept 7 bases outside the gene matches. The germline CDR1 and CDR2 sequences are MDHEN and SYDVKM. This CDR3 spans 15 amino acids. This CDR3 reads CASATGSRSGNTIYF. The CDR3 coding sequence is TGTGCCAGCGCGACAGGGTCCCGCTCTGGAAACACCATATATTTT.

This clone was seen only once. V is TRBV4-3 and J is TRBJ2-7, with TRBD2 matching over 7 bases. Germline CDR1 LGHNA, CDR2 YSLEER. This CDR3 comprises 13 residues. The V gene end was trimmed by 4 bases and the J gene end by 9 bases; junction bases not matched to a gene: 9. The CDR3 coding sequence is TGCGCCAGCAGCCCCGGGACTAACGGGGCGCAGTACTTC. Its protein product is CASSPGTNGAQYF.

The rearrangement links TRBV18 to TRBJ2-1; D gene ambiguous. The CDR3 spans 13 residues. Germline-derived CDR1 and CDR2 are KGHSH and LQKENI. V lost 1 base to trimming and J lost 9 bases, with 10 bases between them. The chain's CDR3 is CASSPRLVSEQFF. CDR3 coding DNA: TGTGCCAGCTCACCACGGCTAGTCAGTGAGCAGTTCTTC.

The CDR3 DNA reads TGCGCCAGCAGCTTGACTAGCGGGAGGAGGGGTGAGACCCAGTACTTC. It is translated as CASSLTSGRRGETQYF. The chain links TRBV5-1 to TRBJ2-5, with 12 bases matching TRBD2. Germline values: CDR1 SGHRS, CDR2 YFSETQ. V lost 1 base to trimming and J lost 5 bases; unmatched junction nucleotides: 6. The CDR3 length is 16 residues.

The chain combines TRBV19 with TRBJ1-2; weak D call: TRBD1 (6 bases). The germline V gene encodes CDR1 LNHDA and CDR2 SQIVND (reference sequence). Trimming removed 6 bases at V and 7 bases at J, with 27 bases between. This CDR3 comprises 17 residues. The CDR3 spells CASSNDFPGQAISGYTF. Here the CDR3 DNA reads TGTGCCAGTAGCAACGATTTTCCGGGACAAGCAATATCTGGCTACACCTTC. Drawing the rest from reference TRBV19 and TRBJ1-2, the complete variable domain is DGGITQSPKYLFRKEGQNVTLSCEQNLNHDAMYWYRQDPGQGLRLIYYSQIVNDFQKGDIAEGYSVSREKKESFPLTVTSAQKNPTAFYLCASSNDFPGQAISGYTFGSGTRLTVV.

This chain connects TRBV29-1 to TRBJ2-3; TRBD2 is a possible D gene (6 bases). Germline-derived CDR1 and CDR2 are SQVTM and ANQGSEA. The V gene lost 4 bases and the J gene lost 2 bases, with 13 bases spanning the gap. This CDR3 comprises 14 residues. In nucleotides, the CDR3 is TGCAGCGTTGGTCTAGGCGGGGACACAGATACGCAGTATTTT. This codes for CSVGLGGDTDTQYF.

The rearrangement joins TRBV14 to TRBJ2-1, with 7 bases aligning to TRBD2. The CDR3 consists of 16 residues. V dropped 1 base and J dropped 7; count of bases not matched to a gene: 10. In germline, CDR1 is SGHDN, CDR2 FVKESK. The CDR3 protein is CASSQGLTGGSNEQFF. CDR3 sequence (DNA): TGTGCCAGCAGCCAAGGTTTGACGGGAGGTAGTAATGAGCAGTTCTTC.

J is TRBJ2-3 and V is TRBV9; possible D gene TRBD2, 6 bases. The germline V and J ends were trimmed by 4 bases and 4 bases, with 19 bases remaining between them. This CDR3 is built from 16 residues. Germline CDR1 and CDR2: SGDLS and YYNGEE. CDR3 sequence reads: CASSRLRDSSSDTQYF. The CDR3 DNA sequence: TGTGCCAGCAGCCGTCTGCGGGACTCAAGCTCAGATACGCAGTATTTT.

This chain links TRBV6-5 with TRBJ1-5, with D perhaps TRBD1 (5 bases). Germline V gene lookup returns CDR1 MNHEY and CDR2 SVGAGI. This CDR3 has 13 residues. V was clipped by 7 bases and J by 3 bases, with 10 bases between them. As DNA, the CDR3 is TGTGCCAGCAATCGACAGACCAATCAGCCCCAGCATTTT. Protein sequence: CASNRQTNQPQHF.

This rearrangement joins TRBV5-4 to TRBJ2-3; TRBD2 matches at 14 bases. The CDR3 spans 16 residues. Germline-derived CDR1 and CDR2 are SGHNT and YYREEE (reference sequence). Germline trimming cut 4 bases from V and 5 bases from J; bases unmatched to any gene: 6. The CDR3 is CASSVDGTSGRDTQYF. The CDR3 DNA is TGTGCCAGCAGCGTCGACGGGACTAGCGGGAGAGATACGCAGTATTTT.

This clone was counted once. This chain joins TRBV4-2 and TRBJ2-7, with 10 bases that match TRBD2. The germline CDR1 and CDR2 sequences are LGHNA and YNFKEQ. The V gene end was trimmed by 0 bases and the J gene end by 6 bases; junction bases not matched to a gene: 8. The CDR3 consists of 16 residues. The CDR3 loop reads CASSQDLASGRGEQYF. CDR3 coding DNA: TGTGCCAGCAGCCAAGATTTGGCTAGCGGGAGAGGCGAGCAGTACTTC.

This clone was detected once. This chain uses TRBV9 with TRBJ1-1; D gene unclear. V was cut by 2 bases and J by 1 base, with 9 bases left in between. The CDR3 runs 14 residues. CDR1 is SGDLS and CDR2 is YYNGEE in the germline V gene. The CDR3 reads CASSVQAKNTEAFF. CDR3 DNA sequence: TGTGCCAGCAGCGTGCAGGCAAAGAACACTGAAGCTTTCTTT.

J is TRBJ2-2 and V is TRBV7-2; maybe TRBD2 (7 bases). The CDR3 has 16 residues. Trimming removed 7 bases at V and 1 base at J, with 16 bases between. Germline-derived CDR1 and CDR2 are SGHTA and FQGNSA. The CDR3 here is CASKQGGAVNTGELFF. DNA of the CDR3: TGTGCCAGCAAACAAGGGGGGGCGGTGAACACCGGGGAGCTGTTTTTT.

V gene TRBV28 combines with J gene TRBJ2-1; D not resolved. Germline CDR1 is MDHEN and CDR2 is SYDVKM. V was clipped by 6 bases and J by 7 bases, with 10 bases between them. CDR3 length: 12 residues. CDR3 DNA: TGTGCCAGCAGACCACCTGAGAATGAGCAGTTCTTC. The encoded protein is CASRPPENEQFF.